This record concerns one TCR beta chain sequence. Its specificity is unknown. These data originate in a study of CD8 T cells in ankylosing spondylitis. Overall study findings and caveats: Certain motif variants had earlier been reported in reactive arthritis synovial fluid and blood. The authors reported significant enrichment of disease-linked clones in matched ankylosing spondylitis synovial fluid. Apparently characteristic of ankylosing spondylitis blood was a TCR beta motif (about 8 highly homologous variants).

Germline-derived CDR1 and CDR2 are MGHRA and YSYEKL. Trimming removed 1 base from V and 2 bases from J; junction bases left unmatched: 1. This CDR3 is 15 amino acids long. Making the TCR beta libraries involved quantitative 5'-RACE with molecular barcodes. TCRdb re-derived calls from the 5' RACE reads in MiXCR, one entry per CDR3 protein. The data contain roughly 700,000 distinct CDR3 sequences, roughly 19% of them singletons. Sequencing was carried out using blood, either unsorted or a sorted T cell fraction (not recorded which). The genes are TRBV4-1 and TRBJ2-7, with 11 bases lining up with TRBD1. The sequence derives from a male donor with ankylosing spondylitis. The CDR3 DNA reads TGCGCCAGCAGCCAAGGGACAGGGGGCGCCTACGAGCAGTACTTC. Translated, it gives CASSQGTGGAYEQYF.